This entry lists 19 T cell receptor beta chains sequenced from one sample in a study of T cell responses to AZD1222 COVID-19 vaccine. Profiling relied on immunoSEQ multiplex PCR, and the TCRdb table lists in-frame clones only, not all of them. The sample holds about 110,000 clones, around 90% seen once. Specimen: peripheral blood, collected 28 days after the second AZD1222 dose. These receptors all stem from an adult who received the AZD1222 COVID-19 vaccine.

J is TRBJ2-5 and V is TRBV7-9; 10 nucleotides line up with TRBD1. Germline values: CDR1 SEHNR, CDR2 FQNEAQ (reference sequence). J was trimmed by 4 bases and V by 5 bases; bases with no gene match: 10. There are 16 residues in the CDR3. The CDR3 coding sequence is TGTGCCAGCAGCCCCTGGGACAGGGGCGTCGGAGAGACCCAGTACTTC. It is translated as CASSPWDRGVGETQYF.

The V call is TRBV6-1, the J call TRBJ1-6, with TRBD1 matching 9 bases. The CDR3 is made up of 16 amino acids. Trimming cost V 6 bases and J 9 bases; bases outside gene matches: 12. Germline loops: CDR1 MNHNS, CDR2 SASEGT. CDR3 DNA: TGTGCCAGCAGAGAAACACAGGGGGCGCGGAGTTCACCCCTCCACTTT. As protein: CASRETQGARSSPLHF.

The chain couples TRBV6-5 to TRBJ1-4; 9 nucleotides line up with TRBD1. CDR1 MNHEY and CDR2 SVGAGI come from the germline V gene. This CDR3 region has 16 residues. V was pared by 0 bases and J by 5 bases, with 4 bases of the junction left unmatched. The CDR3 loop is CASSYSSGQGNEKLFF. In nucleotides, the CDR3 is TGTGCCAGCAGTTACTCGAGTGGACAGGGGAATGAAAAACTGTTTTTT.

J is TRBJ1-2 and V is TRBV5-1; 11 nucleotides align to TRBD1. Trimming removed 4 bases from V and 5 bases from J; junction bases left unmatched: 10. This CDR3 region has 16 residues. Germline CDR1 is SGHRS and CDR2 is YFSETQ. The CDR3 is CASSPTQDRGLYGYTF. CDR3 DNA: TGCGCCAGCAGCCCCACACAGGACAGGGGGCTTTATGGCTACACCTTC. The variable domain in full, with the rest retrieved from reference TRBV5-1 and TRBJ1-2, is KAGVTQTPRYLIKTRGQQVTLSCSPISGHRSVSWYQQTPGQGLQFLFEYFSETQRNKGNFPGRFSGRQFSNSRSEMNVSTLELGDSALYLCASSPTQDRGLYGYTFGSGTRLTVV.

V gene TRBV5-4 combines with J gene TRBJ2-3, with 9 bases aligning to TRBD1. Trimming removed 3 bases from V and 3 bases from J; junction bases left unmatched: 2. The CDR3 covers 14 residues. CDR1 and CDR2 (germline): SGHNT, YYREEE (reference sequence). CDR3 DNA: TGTGCCAGCAGCTCCGGGACAGGGACAGATACGCAGTATTTT. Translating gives CASSSGTGTDTQYF. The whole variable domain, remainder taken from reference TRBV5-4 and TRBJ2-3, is ETGVTQSPTHLIKTRGQQVTLRCSSQSGHNTVSWYQQALGQGPQFIFQYYREEENGRGNFPPRFSGLQFPNYSSELNVNALELDDSALYLCASSSGTGTDTQYFGPGTRLTVL.

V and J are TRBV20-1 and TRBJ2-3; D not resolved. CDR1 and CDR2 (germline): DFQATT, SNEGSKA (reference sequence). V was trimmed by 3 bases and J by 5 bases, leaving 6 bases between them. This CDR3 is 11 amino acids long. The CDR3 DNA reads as TGCAGTGCTAGTACCGGAGATACGCAGTATTTT. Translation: CSASTGDTQYF.

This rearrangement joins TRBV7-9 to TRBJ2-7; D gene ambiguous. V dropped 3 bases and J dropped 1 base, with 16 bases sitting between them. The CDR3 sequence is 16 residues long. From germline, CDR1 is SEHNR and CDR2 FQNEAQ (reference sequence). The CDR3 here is CASSLLEKGGSYEQYF. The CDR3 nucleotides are TGTGCCAGCAGCTTGCTCGAAAAGGGCGGTTCCTACGAGCAGTACTTC. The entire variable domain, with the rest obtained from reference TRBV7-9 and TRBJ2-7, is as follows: DTGVSQNPRHKITKRGQNVTFRCDPISEHNRLYWYRQTLGQGPEFLTYFQNEAQLEKSRLLSDRFSAERPKGSFSTLEIQRTEQGDSAMYLCASSLLEKGGSYEQYFGPGTRLTVT.

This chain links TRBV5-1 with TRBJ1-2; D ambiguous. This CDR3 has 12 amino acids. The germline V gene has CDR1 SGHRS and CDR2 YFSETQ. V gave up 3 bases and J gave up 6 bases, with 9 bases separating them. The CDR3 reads CASSSTGDGYTF. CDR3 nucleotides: TGCGCCAGCAGCTCGACGGGTGATGGCTACACCTTC. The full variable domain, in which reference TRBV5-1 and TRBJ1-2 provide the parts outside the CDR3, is KAGVTQTPRYLIKTRGQQVTLSCSPISGHRSVSWYQQTPGQGLQFLFEYFSETQRNKGNFPGRFSGRQFSNSRSEMNVSTLELGDSALYLCASSSTGDGYTFGSGTRLTVV.

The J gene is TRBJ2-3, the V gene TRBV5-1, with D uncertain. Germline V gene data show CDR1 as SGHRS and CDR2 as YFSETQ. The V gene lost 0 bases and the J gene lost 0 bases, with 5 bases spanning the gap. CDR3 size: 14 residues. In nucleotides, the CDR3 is TGCGCCAGCAGCTTGGAACTTAGCACAGATACGCAGTATTTT. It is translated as CASSLELSTDTQYF.

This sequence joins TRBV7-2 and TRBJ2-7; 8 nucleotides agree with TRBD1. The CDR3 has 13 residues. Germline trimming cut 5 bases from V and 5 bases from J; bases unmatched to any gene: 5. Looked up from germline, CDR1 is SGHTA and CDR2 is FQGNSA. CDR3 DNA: TGTGCCAGCAGCCGACAGGGGCGAGACGAGCAGTACTTC. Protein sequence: CASSRQGRDEQYF.

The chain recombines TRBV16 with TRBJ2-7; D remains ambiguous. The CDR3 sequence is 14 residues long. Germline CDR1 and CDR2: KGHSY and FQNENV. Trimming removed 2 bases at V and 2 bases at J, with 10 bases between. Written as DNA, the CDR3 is TGTGCCAGCAGCCAAGGAGACGGTACCTACGAGCAGTACTTC. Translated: CASSQGDGTYEQYF.

The chain's CDR3 is CASSFESGRTEAFF. The CDR3 DNA sequence: TGTGCCAGCAGCTTTGAGTCGGGGAGGACTGAAGCTTTCTTT. The chain combines TRBV7-2 with TRBJ1-1; no reliable D call. Germline CDR1 SGHTA, CDR2 FQGNSA. Deletions cut 3 bases from V and 5 bases from J, with 13 bases between. The CDR3 runs 14 residues. Supplemented by reference TRBV7-2 and TRBJ1-1, the full variable domain reads GAGVSQSPSNKVTEKGKDVELRCDPISGHTALYWYRQSLGQGLEFLIYFQGNSAPDKSGLPSDRFSAERTGGSVSTLTIQRTQQEDSAVYLCASSFESGRTEAFFGQGTRLTVV.

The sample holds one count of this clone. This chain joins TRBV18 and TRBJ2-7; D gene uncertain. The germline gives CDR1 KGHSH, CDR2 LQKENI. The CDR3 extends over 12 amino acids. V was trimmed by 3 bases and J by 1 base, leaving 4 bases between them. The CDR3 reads CASSPQSYEQYF. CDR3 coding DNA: TGTGCCAGCTCACCCCAGTCCTACGAGCAGTACTTC.

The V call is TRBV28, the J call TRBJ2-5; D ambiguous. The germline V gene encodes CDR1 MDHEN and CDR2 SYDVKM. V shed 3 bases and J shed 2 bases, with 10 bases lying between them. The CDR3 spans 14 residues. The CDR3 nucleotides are TGTGCCAGCAGTTTTATACCGACGCAAGAGACCCAGTACTTC. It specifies CASSFIPTQETQYF.

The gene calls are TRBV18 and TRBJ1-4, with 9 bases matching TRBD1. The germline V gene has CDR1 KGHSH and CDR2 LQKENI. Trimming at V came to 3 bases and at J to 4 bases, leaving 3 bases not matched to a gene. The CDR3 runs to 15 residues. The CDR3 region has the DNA TGTGCCAGCTCACCCGGGACAGGGTTTAATGAAAAACTGTTTTTT. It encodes CASSPGTGFNEKLFF.

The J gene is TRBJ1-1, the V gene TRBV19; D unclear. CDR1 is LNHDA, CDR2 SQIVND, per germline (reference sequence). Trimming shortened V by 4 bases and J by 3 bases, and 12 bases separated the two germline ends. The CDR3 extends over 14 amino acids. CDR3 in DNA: TGTGCCAGTAGTACGGGGAGGGTCTACACTGAAGCTTTCTTT. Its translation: CASSTGRVYTEAFF.

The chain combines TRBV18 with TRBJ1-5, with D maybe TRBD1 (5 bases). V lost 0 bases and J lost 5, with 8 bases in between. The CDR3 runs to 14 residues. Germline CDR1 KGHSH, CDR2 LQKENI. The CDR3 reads CASSPPSRDQPQHF. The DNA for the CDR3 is TGTGCCAGCTCACCACCGTCCAGGGATCAGCCCCAGCATTTT.

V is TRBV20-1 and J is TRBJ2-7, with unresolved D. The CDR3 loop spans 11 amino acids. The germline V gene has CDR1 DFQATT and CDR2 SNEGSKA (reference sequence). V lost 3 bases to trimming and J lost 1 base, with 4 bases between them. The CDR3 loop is CSASSSYEQYF. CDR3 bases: TGCAGTGCTAGTTCTTCCTACGAGCAGTACTTC.

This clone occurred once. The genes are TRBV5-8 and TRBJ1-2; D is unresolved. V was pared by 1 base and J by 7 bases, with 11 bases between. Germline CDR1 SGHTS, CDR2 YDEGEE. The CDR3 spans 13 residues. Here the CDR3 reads CASSLSTGLGYTF. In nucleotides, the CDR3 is TGTGCCAGCAGCTTGTCAACTGGTCTTGGCTACACCTTC.